This entry lists 7 T cell receptor beta chains sequenced from one sample in a study of T cell repertoires in cytomegalovirus infection. Via MiXCR, TCRdb re-called the reads, giving one row per CDR3 protein. The data contain 200,000 to 250,000 distinct CDR3 sequences, about 40% of them singletons. Their recognized antigens are unknown. This sample comprised CD8+ T cells from cultured PBMCs, obtained from culture after CMV antigen stimulation. Every receptor here comes from a human donor in good health (CMV status not recorded). Some clones in this sample may be carry-over from other donors' samples.

This chain connects TRBV28 to TRBJ1-6; weak D call: TRBD1 (5 bases). Per the germline V gene, CDR1 is MDHEN and CDR2 is SYDVKM. The CDR3 length is 14 residues. The ends were cut back, 4 bases at V and 10 bases at J, with 14 bases in the middle. The CDR3 loop reads CASSSIWGRSPLHF. The CDR3 DNA follows: TGTGCCAGCAGTTCAATTTGGGGGAGGTCACCCCTCCACTTT.

This clonotype has a count of ten or more. This sequence joins TRBV27 and TRBJ2-7; TRBD1 might be the D (5 bases). Germline-derived CDR1 and CDR2 are MNHEY and SMNVEV (reference sequence). Trimming cost V 3 bases and J 5 bases, with 14 bases left between them. The CDR3 is 14 residues long. CDR3: CASSLGQGVDEQYF. CDR3 coding DNA: TGTGCCAGCAGTTTGGGTCAGGGTGTGGACGAGCAGTACTTC.

This chain uses TRBV7-9 with TRBJ1-1; D not resolved. The V and J ends lost 5 bases and 0 bases respectively, with 7 bases between them. This CDR3 region has 13 residues. Germline V gene lookup returns CDR1 SEHNR and CDR2 FQNEAQ (reference sequence). The CDR3, as DNA: TGTGCCAGCAGCCACGTGTTGAACACTGAAGCTTTCTTT. It specifies CASSHVLNTEAFF. Complete variable domain (other parts from reference TRBV7-9 and TRBJ1-1): DTGVSQNPRHKITKRGQNVTFRCDPISEHNRLYWYRQTLGQGPEFLTYFQNEAQLEKSRLLSDRFSAERPKGSFSTLEIQRTEQGDSAMYLCASSHVLNTEAFFGQGTRLTVV.

The DNA of the CDR3 is TGTGCCAGCAGCTTAAAGGTCACCGGGGAGCTGTTTTTT. This encodes CASSLKVTGELFF. V usage is TRBV7-9 and J usage is TRBJ2-2; D is ambiguous. The ends were cut back, 2 bases at V and 4 bases at J, with 5 bases in the middle. CDR3 length equals 13 residues. Germline V CDR1 and CDR2: SEHNR, FQNEAQ (reference sequence). The variable domain in full, with the rest retrieved from reference TRBV7-9 and TRBJ2-2, is DTGVSQNPRHKITKRGQNVTFRCDPISEHNRLYWYRQTLGQGPEFLTYFQNEAQLEKSRLLSDRFSAERPKGSFSTLEIQRTEQGDSAMYLCASSLKVTGELFFGEGSRLTVL.

A few counts support this clonotype. The CDR3 nucleotides are TGCAGTGCTAGAGATCCCCCCGGGACTAGCGGGGGGAACGACCCTCAAGAGACCCAGTACTTC. This sequence encodes CSARDPPGTSGGNDPQETQYF. The rearrangement uses TRBV20-1 and TRBJ2-5, with 15 nucleotides matching TRBD2. J gave up 2 bases and V 0 bases, and 16 bases lay outside the gene matches. This CDR3 region has 21 residues. Germline V gives CDR1 DFQATT, CDR2 SNEGSKA (reference sequence).

This rearrangement joins TRBV24-1 to TRBJ2-2, with 10 nucleotides matching TRBD1. The CDR3 totals 17 residues. Trimming took 5 bases from V and 1 from J; bases not matched to a gene: 6. Per germline, CDR1 KGHDR and CDR2 SFDVKD. The CDR3 here is CATSVRDRGWNTGELFF. Here the CDR3 DNA reads TGTGCCACCAGTGTCAGGGACAGGGGATGGAACACCGGGGAGCTGTTTTTT.

In its sample, this clonotype was seen a few times. The chain carries TRBV10-3 and TRBJ2-2, with TRBD1 matching 7 bases. Germline CDR1 is ENHRY and CDR2 is SYGVKD. This CDR3 is built from 16 residues. Germline trimming cut 3 bases from V and 6 bases from J; bases unmatched to any gene: 10. CDR3 DNA: TGTGCCATCAGTGATATTTTAACAGGGGATCCCGGGGAGCTGTTTTTT. The encoded protein is CAISDILTGDPGELFF.